This TCR beta chain was captured in a study of cytomegalovirus exposure and HLA in healthy donors. Study-level results: Presence/absence analyses assumed roughly uniform sequencing depth across donors, which may not hold. For most subjects, TCR beta sequences were reported to predict HLA-A and HLA-B alleles with accuracy. Altogether, 160 or so TCR beta chains were recorded as cytomegalovirus-associated.

The PCR employed 60 Vbeta primers together with 13 Jbeta primers. Method: immunoSEQ multiplex PCR; TCRdb's copy keeps in-frame clones and lacks some. The sample contains approximately 140,000 clones, about three quarters of which appear only once. Per germline, CDR1 SEHNR and CDR2 FQNEAQ (reference sequence). The CDR3 runs 18 residues. This clone was counted between two and nine times. Its antigen is currently unknown. The junction does not match germline at one end; this may be a read error. The chain carries TRBV7-9 and TRBJ2-2; 10 bases align to TRBD1. The sequenced sample consisted of PBMCs. The receptor was derived from a human donor in good health. The CDR3 reads CSSSTKSSGTGDTGELFF. The CDR3 DNA sequence: TGTTCCAGCAGCACCAAGTCATCCGGGACAGGGGACACCGGGGAGCTGTTTTTT.